The clone carrying this T cell receptor (beta chain) was detected only once. Assignments of participants to cohorts depended upon their own reported clinical history. This specimen belongs to a study of blood T cell repertoires in COVID-19. About the study: Acute-phase and convalescent COVID-19 samples originated in the United States, Italy and Spain. In each case, the material was cDNA or gDNA derived from T cells, B-cell-depleted T cells, or PBMCs.

Sequencing used immunoSEQ multiplex PCR; TCRdb keeps in-frame clones, though not all of them. The table records about 140,000 clones, roughly 83% of them present only once. The J segment lost 2 bases and the V segment lost 2 bases, leaving 5 bases of the junction unmatched. The CDR3 is made up of 17 amino acids. Germline CDR1 reads SNHLY; CDR2 reads FYNNEI. The sequence was obtained from a man aged 35-49 years with acute COVID-19. The genes are TRBV2 and TRBJ2-6, with 8 bases identical to TRBD1. The sequenced material came from PBMCs or T cells enriched from blood (not recorded which). Written as DNA, the CDR3 is TGTGCCAGCAGTGAAAGGACAGGGCGGCCTGGGGCCAACGTCCTGACTTTC. Amino acids: CASSERTGRPGANVLTF.